A single sample is the source of the 29 T cell receptor beta chains below, sequenced in a study of cytomegalovirus exposure and HLA in healthy donors. Vbeta (60) and Jbeta (13) primers were used in the PCR. The assay was immunoSEQ multiplex PCR, and TCRdb's table has in-frame clones only and misses some. The sample comprises 70,000 to 95,000 clones, about 80% of which are singletons, and 3% to 3.5% rests with the top ten. Material for sequencing was PBMCs. The receptors derive from a man over 45 in good health and CMV-seronegative.

This clone was found once. The CDR3 protein is CASSQIGGGAYEQYF. CDR3 coding DNA: TGTGCCAGCTCACAGATTGGAGGGGGCGCGTACGAGCAGTACTTC. V usage is TRBV18 and J usage is TRBJ2-7, with D tentatively TRBD1 (7 bases). The V end lost 4 bases, the J end lost 4 bases, and 17 bases lay between the germline ends. CDR1 KGHSH and CDR2 LQKENI come from the germline V gene. The CDR3 runs to 15 residues. Filled out from reference TRBV18 and TRBJ2-7, the complete variable domain reads NAGVMQNPRHLVRRRGQEARLRCSPMKGHSHVYWYRQLPEEGLKFMVYLQKENIIDESGMPKERFSAEFPKEGPSILRIQQVVRGDSAAYFCASSQIGGGAYEQYFGPGTRLTVT.

The chain couples TRBV9 to TRBJ1-1; D gene unclear. There are 13 residues in the CDR3. CDR1 and CDR2 (germline): SGDLS, YYNGEE. V was trimmed by 4 bases and J by 0 bases, leaving 7 bases between them. The CDR3 spells CASSNTVNTEAFF. CDR3 in DNA: TGTGCCAGCAGCAACACCGTGAACACTGAAGCTTTCTTT.

The chain has TRBV4-1 and TRBJ1-5, with 8 bases aligning to TRBD1. Germline V gene sequence: CDR1 MGHRA, CDR2 YSYEKL. Trimming removed 4 bases from V and 6 bases from J; junction bases left unmatched: 2. The CDR3 runs to 13 residues. The CDR3 region is CASSLGQGQPQHF. The CDR3 DNA reads TGCGCCAGCAGCCTAGGACAGGGTCAGCCCCAGCATTTT.

V is TRBV30 and J is TRBJ1-1; D is uncertain. In germline, CDR1 is GTSNPN, CDR2 SVGIG (reference sequence). V lost 2 bases and J 7 bases, leaving 11 bases between the germline ends. This CDR3 contains 12 residues. The CDR3: CAWSLNTREAFF. The CDR3 bases are TGTGCCTGGAGTCTTAACACACGTGAAGCTTTCTTT.

The V call is TRBV7-8, the J call TRBJ2-2, with TRBD1 as a possible D gene (6 bases). The CDR3 length is 16 residues. Trimming left V 3 bases short and J 2 bases short, with 13 bases between. Germline CDR1 SGHVS, CDR2 FQNEAQ. The CDR3 loop reads CASSFTRGRNTGELFF. In DNA, the CDR3 is TGTGCCAGCAGCTTTACCAGGGGACGCAACACCGGGGAGCTGTTTTTT. The full variable domain, its missing parts supplied by reference TRBV7-8 and TRBJ2-2, is GAGVSQSPRYKVAKRGQDVALRCDPISGHVSLFWYQQALGQGPEFLTYFQNEAQLDKSGLPSDRFFAERPEGSVSTLKIQRTQQEDSAVYLCASSFTRGRNTGELFFGEGSRLTVL.

DNA of the CDR3: TGTGCCACCAGCCAGCGGGGGTCGCAAGAGACCCAGTACTTC. Its protein is CATSQRGSQETQYF. The chain is built from TRBV15 and TRBJ2-5, with 8 bases fitting TRBD2. This CDR3 is 14 amino acids long. J gave up 2 bases and V 5 bases, and 4 bases lay outside the gene matches. Germline CDR1 is LNHNV and CDR2 is YYDKDF (reference sequence).

The chain is built from TRBV7-2 and TRBJ2-2; D not resolved. The germline CDR1 and CDR2 sequences are SGHTA and FQGNSA. The ends were cut back, 1 base at V and 6 bases at J, with 6 bases in the middle. This CDR3 has 13 amino acids. The CDR3 DNA follows: TGTGCCAGCAGCTTAGGCACAGCCGGGGAGCTGTTTTTT. Translation gives CASSLGTAGELFF. The full variable domain, its missing parts supplied by reference TRBV7-2 and TRBJ2-2, is GAGVSQSPSNKVTEKGKDVELRCDPISGHTALYWYRQSLGQGLEFLIYFQGNSAPDKSGLPSDRFSAERTGGSVSTLTIQRTQQEDSAVYLCASSLGTAGELFFGEGSRLTVL.

This clone was seen just once. The chain recombines TRBV5-1 with TRBJ2-7; D may be TRBD2 (6 bases). Germline V gene lookup returns CDR1 SGHRS and CDR2 YFSETQ. V was cut by 4 bases and J by 7 bases, with 18 bases left in between. The CDR3 is 14 amino acids. The CDR3 nucleotides read TGCGCCAGCAGCGAGGGTGTAGGCAGCGGGGAGCAGTACTTC. Protein: CASSEGVGSGEQYF.

The sample holds a few counts of this clone. The rearrangement uses TRBV5-1 and TRBJ2-3; TRBD2 matches at 9 bases. Per germline, CDR1 SGHRS and CDR2 YFSETQ. This CDR3 has 16 residues. V was clipped by 0 bases and J by 5 bases; unmatched bases: 7. The chain's CDR3 is CASSLGPAGGRDTQYF. DNA for the CDR3: TGCGCCAGCAGCTTGGGTCCCGCGGGGGGGCGAGATACGCAGTATTTT.

With regard to this clone: Sequence at one end of the junction differs from germline and may be a read error. The V call is TRBV7-7, the J call TRBJ2-5, with TRBD2 matching over 10 bases. CDR1 is SSHAT and CDR2 is FNYEAQ in the germline V gene (reference sequence). This CDR3 is 14 amino acids long. In DNA form, the CDR3 reads TGTGCTAGCAGCCCAAGCGGGGGGGTAGAGACCCAGTACTTC. Translating it yields CASSPSGGVETQYF. Full variable domain (missing parts from reference TRBV7-7 and TRBJ2-5): GAGVSQSPRYKVTKRGQDVTLRCDPISSHATLYWYQQALGQGPEFLTYFNYEAQPDKSGLPSDRFSAERPEGSISTLTIQRTEQRDSAMYRCASSPSGGVETQYFGPGTRLLVL.

This chain joins TRBV7-8 and TRBJ1-5; D unresolved. This CDR3 spans 17 amino acids. V gave up 0 bases and J gave up 0 bases, with 12 bases separating them. In germline, CDR1 is SGHVS, CDR2 FQNEAQ. The CDR3 nucleotides are TGTGCCAGCAGCTTAGCGCTTACAGATTATAGCAATCAGCCCCAGCATTTT. This encodes CASSLALTDYSNQPQHF.

The V gene is TRBV19, the J gene TRBJ1-6, with a possible D match to TRBD1 (6 bases). Trimming pared 7 bases from V and 5 bases from J, leaving 18 bases between. This CDR3 has 16 residues. Germline loops: CDR1 LNHDA, CDR2 SQIVND (reference sequence). For the CDR3, the DNA is TGTGCCAGTACTACAGGGCTCGTGGCGAATAATTCACCCCTCCACTTT. Its protein is CASTTGLVANNSPLHF. The variable domain in full, with the rest retrieved from reference TRBV19 and TRBJ1-6, is DGGITQSPKYLFRKEGQNVTLSCEQNLNHDAMYWYRQDPGQGLRLIYYSQIVNDFQKGDIAEGYSVSREKKESFPLTVTSAQKNPTAFYLCASTTGLVANNSPLHFGNGTRLTVT.

This clone was counted between two and nine times. The genes are TRBV19 and TRBJ1-4; 9 nucleotides match TRBD1. CDR3 size: 14 residues. The ends lost 4 bases at V and 5 bases at J; junction bases unmatched: 2. Looked up from germline, CDR1 is LNHDA and CDR2 is SQIVND (reference sequence). CDR3 nucleotide sequence: TGTGCCAGTAGTACGGGGACAGGGAATGAAAAACTGTTTTTT. Translation gives CASSTGTGNEKLFF.

This clone was seen a handful of times. The chain couples TRBV7-3 to TRBJ2-3; 10 bases are a match to TRBD2. The V segment lost 1 base and the J segment 4 bases; nucleotides outside the gene matches: 5. Per germline, CDR1 SGHTA and CDR2 FQGTGA. The CDR3 covers 16 residues. This CDR3 reads CASSLISGGPSDTQYF. The CDR3 DNA reads as TGTGCCAGCAGCTTAATTAGCGGGGGGCCTTCAGATACGCAGTATTTT.

The V call is TRBV28, the J call TRBJ2-1; D may be TRBD1 (6 bases). From germline, CDR1 is MDHEN and CDR2 SYDVKM. V lost 11 bases and J lost 0, with 11 bases in between. The CDR3 is 13 amino acids. CDR3 loop: CASGEISYNEQFF. The CDR3 DNA sequence: TGTGCCTCAGGGGAAATCTCCTACAATGAGCAGTTCTTC.

This clone has a handful of counts. This rearrangement joins TRBV7-2 to TRBJ2-1, with TRBD2 matching 8 bases. V dropped 5 bases and J dropped 8; count of bases not matched to a gene: 8. Per the germline V gene, CDR1 is SGHTA and CDR2 is FQGNSA. This CDR3 contains 14 residues. Written as DNA, the CDR3 is TGTGCCAGCAGCACGTCCGGGACTAGGCATGAGCAGTTCTTC. Protein product: CASSTSGTRHEQFF. Looking up the rest from reference TRBV7-2 and TRBJ2-1 gives the full variable domain: GAGVSQSPSNKVTEKGKDVELRCDPISGHTALYWYRQSLGQGLEFLIYFQGNSAPDKSGLPSDRFSAERTGGSVSTLTIQRTQQEDSAVYLCASSTSGTRHEQFFGPGTRLTVL.

This chain connects TRBV9 to TRBJ1-2, with 7 bases fitting TRBD1. CDR1 and CDR2 from the germline V gene are SGDLS and YYNGEE. J gave up 1 base and V 3 bases, and 9 bases lay outside the gene matches. CDR3 length: 16 amino acids. The DNA for the CDR3 is TGTGCCAGCAGCGCTCAGGGACAGACCCTTAACTATGGCTACACCTTC. It is translated as CASSAQGQTLNYGYTF.

The chain recombines TRBV6-4 with TRBJ2-3, with TRBD1 identical over 11 bases. Germline V gene data show CDR1 as MRHNA and CDR2 as SNTAGT. The trim removed 4 bases at V and 2 bases at J, leaving 14 bases unmatched. The CDR3 runs 19 residues. CDR3 protein: CASSVPPCRDRGNTDTQYF. CDR3 DNA: TGTGCCAGCAGTGTTCCCCCGTGTCGGGACAGGGGGAACACAGATACGCAGTATTTT.

Concerning this clone: Its ends do not fully match the called genes, so a read error is possible. The chain links TRBV7-9 to TRBJ1-5, with D possibly matching TRBD1 (6 bases). Germline CDR1 is SEHNR and CDR2 is FQNEAQ (reference sequence). CDR3 length: 14 amino acids. DNA for the CDR3: TGTTCCAGCAGCTTCGGACAGTCCAATCAGCCCCAGCATTTT. This gives the protein CSSSFGQSNQPQHF.

The chain employs TRBV9 and TRBJ2-3, with 9 bases identical to TRBD1. This CDR3 has 17 residues. Germline CDR1 is SGDLS and CDR2 is YYNGEE. With 2 bases clipped from V and 3 bases from J, the junction kept 10 bases outside the gene matches. For the CDR3, the DNA is TGTGCCAGCAGCGTCTCTACCGGGACAGGGATGACAGATACGCAGTATTTT. It codes for CASSVSTGTGMTDTQYF.

The chain is built from TRBV29-1 and TRBJ2-7; unclear D gene. CDR3 length: 11 amino acids. V lost 7 bases and J lost 9, with 16 bases in between. CDR1 SQVTM and CDR2 ANQGSEA come from the germline V gene. In DNA form, the CDR3 reads TGCAGCGCGGCAGGTGCCGCTTGGCAGTACTTC. Translating gives CSAAGAAWQYF.

The gene calls are TRBV23-1 and TRBJ2-3; D is perhaps TRBD2 (5 bases). TRBV23-1 is an ORF, with its function uncertain. The CDR3 sequence is 12 residues long. V was clipped by 4 bases and J by 6 bases, with 8 bases between them. The CDR3 coding sequence is TGCGCCAGCAGTCGAGGGTTGGATACGCAGTATTTT. Amino acids: CASSRGLDTQYF.

The J gene is TRBJ2-2, the V gene TRBV7-6; 14 bases are shared with TRBD2. The trim removed 5 bases at V and 6 bases at J, leaving 5 bases unmatched. The CDR3 consists of 16 residues. Germline CDR1 SGHVS, CDR2 FNYEAQ. This chain's CDR3 is CASSPTSGGAAGELFF. The CDR3 region has the DNA TGTGCCAGCAGCCCGACTAGCGGGGGGGCGGCCGGGGAGCTGTTTTTT.

The chain couples TRBV18 to TRBJ1-6; 10 bases are a match to TRBD1. The CDR3 spans 16 residues. The trim removed 6 bases at V and 9 bases at J, leaving 11 bases unmatched. In germline, CDR1 is KGHSH, CDR2 LQKENI. CDR3 bases: TGTGCCAGCTCTCTCACCCGGGACAGGGGATCTTCACCCCTCCACTTT. This encodes CASSLTRDRGSSPLHF.

The chain joins TRBV30 to TRBJ1-4; tentative D call: TRBD1 (5 bases). The CDR3 runs to 14 residues. The V gene lost 3 bases and the J gene lost 6 bases, with 14 bases spanning the gap. Germline V lookup: CDR1 GTSNPN, CDR2 SVGIG (reference sequence). Here the CDR3 reads CAWRAGGGYEKLFF. As DNA, the CDR3 is TGTGCCTGGAGAGCCGGGGGTGGCTATGAAAAACTGTTTTTT.

The chain couples TRBV29-1 to TRBJ1-5; no firm D call. The germline V gene has CDR1 SQVTM and CDR2 ANQGSEA. Trimming left V 4 bases short and J 6 bases short, with 16 bases between. This CDR3 region has 14 residues. The CDR3, as DNA: TGCAGCGTTGCATTAGGTGCACCAGGTCAGCCCCAGCATTTT. This codes for CSVALGAPGQPQHF.

J is TRBJ2-7 and V is TRBV14; no clear D. The CDR3 totals 17 residues. Germline CDR1 is SGHDN and CDR2 is FVKESK. V lost 1 base and J lost 9, with 25 bases in between. The CDR3 protein is CASSQVGSQTVGFGQYF. The CDR3 DNA reads as TGTGCCAGCAGCCAAGTCGGAAGTCAAACAGTAGGATTTGGGCAGTACTTC.

The gene calls are TRBV25-1 and TRBJ1-1, with D perhaps matching TRBD1 (5 bases). The germline gives CDR1 MGHDK, CDR2 SYGVNS. V gave up 8 bases and J gave up 5 bases, with 12 bases separating them. The CDR3 is 12 amino acids. The CDR3 bases are TGTGCCAGCGGAGACAGTCGGACTGAAGCTTTCTTT. This translates into CASGDSRTEAFF.

The chain recombines TRBV9 with TRBJ2-3; D unresolved. Germline V gene sequence: CDR1 SGDLS, CDR2 YYNGEE. Trimming stripped 0 bases from V and 0 bases from J, with 8 bases between. CDR3 length: 15 amino acids. The chain's CDR3 is CASSVAPRSTDTQYF. As DNA, the CDR3 is TGTGCCAGCAGCGTAGCCCCTCGGAGCACAGATACGCAGTATTTT.